Each of the 9 T cell receptor beta chains below was sequenced from the same sample in a study of vaccination and CD4 T cells after COVID-19. Treatment denoted: roughly ten-day PBMC culture with coronavirus spike peptide pools or control peptides (ViraFEST assay). With the Oncomine TCR Beta short-read assay, DNA from cultured CD4+ T cells was sequenced. TCRdb independently ran MiXCR on the PCR reads; one entry per CDR3 protein. In the table there are roughly 20,000 distinct CDR3 sequences, approximately 48% of which are singletons. Antigens of these TCRs are unknown. Sequenced sample: cultured CD4+ T cells from blood. These receptors were taken from a human donor with COVID-19.

This clonotype turned up a few times. V gene TRBV20-1 combines with J gene TRBJ2-7, with TRBD2 identical over 9 bases. The V and J ends lost 5 bases and 3 bases, in that order; junction bases with no gene match: 5. CDR1 is DFQATT and CDR2 is SNEGSKA in the germline V gene (reference sequence). The CDR3 runs to 13 residues. CDR3 loop: CSAWRGGHYEQYF. CDR3 DNA: TGCAGTGCTTGGCGGGGGGGGCACTACGAGCAGTACTTC.

This clonotype was seen only a few times. This chain connects TRBV12-3 or TRBV12-4 to TRBJ2-3; maybe TRBD2 (6 bases). The germline V and J ends were trimmed by 8 bases and 4 bases, with 19 bases remaining between them. The CDR3 contains 15 residues. The CDR3: CASLRDGGEADTQYF. CDR3 coding DNA: TGTGCCAGCTTACGCGACGGGGGTGAGGCAGATACGCAGTATTTT.

V usage is TRBV5-4 and J usage is TRBJ2-7; D may match TRBD1 or TRBD2 (6 bases each). Germline V lookup: CDR1 SGHNT, CDR2 YYREEE (reference sequence). This CDR3 has 14 residues. Trimming took off 4 bases at V and 6 bases at J, with 17 bases between the two ends. CDR3 loop: CASSLGGAGPEQYF. The CDR3 DNA is TGTGCCAGCAGCCTGGGGGGCGCCGGTCCCGAGCAGTACTTC.

CDR3 residues: CASSLDRWGANTGELFF. CDR3 DNA: TGTGCCAGCAGCTTAGATCGGTGGGGGGCGAACACCGGGGAGCTGTTTTTT. The chain is built from TRBV11-3 and TRBJ2-2, with D perhaps TRBD2 (6 bases). The ends were cut back, 0 bases at V and 0 bases at J, with 11 bases in the middle. The CDR3 has 17 residues. Germline assignment: CDR1 SGHNT and CDR2 YENEEA. The variable domain in full, completed from reference TRBV11-3 and TRBJ2-2, reads EAGVVQSPRYKIIEKKQPVAFWCNPISGHNTLYWYLQNLGQGPELLIRYENEEAVDDSQLPKDRFSAERLKGVDSTLKIQPAELGDSAVYLCASSLDRWGANTGELFFGEGSRLTVL.

V usage is TRBV6-5 and J usage is TRBJ1-1, with D perhaps TRBD1 (5 bases). V shed 1 base and J shed 0 bases, with 12 bases lying between them. The CDR3 sequence is 16 residues long. The germline CDR1 and CDR2 sequences are MNHEY and SVGAGI. The chain's CDR3 is CASSYLQGSLNTEAFF. CDR3 nucleotides: TGTGCCAGCAGTTACTTGCAGGGATCCCTGAACACTGAAGCTTTCTTT.

This rearrangement joins TRBV27 to TRBJ2-3, with 11 bases matching TRBD2. Germline trimming cut 8 bases from V and 7 bases from J; bases unmatched to any gene: 8. This CDR3 is 14 amino acids long. In germline, CDR1 is MNHEY, CDR2 SMNVEV (reference sequence). CDR3 protein: CASRLAGGPNTQYF. The CDR3 DNA follows: TGTGCCAGCCGATTAGCGGGGGGGCCGAATACGCAGTATTTT.

V usage is TRBV20-1 and J usage is TRBJ1-5; D gene unclear. This CDR3 is 16 amino acids long. CDR1 is DFQATT, CDR2 SNEGSKA, per germline (reference sequence). V lost 0 bases to trimming and J lost 4 bases, with 16 bases between them. CDR3 residues: CSARDSGRSLNQPQHF. The CDR3 DNA sequence: TGCAGTGCTAGAGATTCAGGCCGGAGCCTTAATCAGCCCCAGCATTTT.

This chain uses TRBV4-2 with TRBJ2-7, with 7 bases aligning to TRBD1. V was pared by 4 bases and J by 7 bases, with 13 bases of the junction left unmatched. The CDR3 covers 15 residues. CDR1 LGHNA and CDR2 YNFKEQ come from the germline V gene. CDR3 sequence (DNA): TGTGCCAGCAGCCTCGAGGGACAGCTTCACGGGGAGCAGTACTTC. Protein product: CASSLEGQLHGEQYF.

This clonotype was picked up a small number of times. The chain employs TRBV27 and TRBJ1-1, with a weak D call TRBD1 (5 bases). Germline CDR1 MNHEY, CDR2 SMNVEV (reference sequence). The CDR3 length is 16 residues. Trimming left V 5 bases short and J 1 base short, with 17 bases between. The CDR3 DNA sequence: TGTGCCAGCAGTCCCTGGACGGCTAGGGGGAACACTGAAGCTTTCTTT. It specifies CASSPWTARGNTEAFF.